This TCR beta chain was identified during a study of cytomegalovirus exposure and HLA in healthy donors. The PCR had 60 Vbeta and 13 Jbeta primers. Using immunoSEQ multiplex PCR, the repertoire was profiled, and TCRdb retains in-frame clones only, with some absent. This sample has some 120,000 clones, with around 75% found just once. The CDR3 is 14 residues long. Germline values: CDR1 SGHTS, CDR2 YDEGEE. The trim removed 5 bases at V and 3 bases at J, leaving 6 bases unmatched. The TCR was taken from a woman between 40 and 50 years old in good health and CMV-seropositive. This chain joins TRBV5-8 and TRBJ2-7; 9 nucleotides agree with TRBD1. Sequencing was carried out using PBMCs. CDR3 DNA sequence: TGTGCCAGCAGTTTTGGACAGGGGAACTACGAGCAGTACTTC. It translates to CASSFGQGNYEQYF.